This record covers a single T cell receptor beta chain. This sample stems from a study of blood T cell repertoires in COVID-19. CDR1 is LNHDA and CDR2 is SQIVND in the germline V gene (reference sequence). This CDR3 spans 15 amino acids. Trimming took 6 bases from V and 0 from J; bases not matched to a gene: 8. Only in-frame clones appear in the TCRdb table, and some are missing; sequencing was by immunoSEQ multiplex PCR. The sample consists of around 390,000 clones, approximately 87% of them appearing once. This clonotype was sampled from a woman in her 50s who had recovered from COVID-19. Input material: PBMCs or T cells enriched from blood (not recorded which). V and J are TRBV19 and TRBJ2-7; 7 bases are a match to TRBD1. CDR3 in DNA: TGTGCCAGTAGACCATCGGGACAGAGCTCCTACGAGCAGTACTTC. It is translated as CASRPSGQSSYEQYF.